The 25 T cell receptor beta chains presented below share a single source sample, sequenced in a study of shared clonotypes between healthy human individuals. Naive CD8 populations comprised CD45RO-negative cells positively selected for CCR7, excluding terminally differentiated effector memory CD45RA+ cells. Method: immunoSEQ multiplex PCR; TCRdb's copy keeps in-frame clones and lacks some. This sample has hundreds of thousands of clones, with 95% to 96% found just once. Sequenced sample: naive CD8+ T cells sorted from blood. These receptors all come from a woman between 25 and 40 years old in good health.

The chain combines TRBV2 with TRBJ2-2; D remains unclear. The CDR3 length is 16 residues. Per germline, CDR1 SNHLY and CDR2 FYNNEI. With 3 bases removed from V and 8 bases from J, the gap between germline ends came to 19 bases. CDR3 loop: CASSDRTYRTGGELFF. The CDR3 nucleotides read TGTGCCAGCAGTGACAGAACTTATCGGACCGGGGGGGAGCTGTTTTTT.

The chain recombines TRBV19 with TRBJ2-2; D unclear. Trimming left V 7 bases short and J 7 bases short, with 4 bases between. Germline V gives CDR1 LNHDA, CDR2 SQIVND (reference sequence). The CDR3 sequence is 10 residues long. This CDR3 is CASKHGELFF. As DNA, the CDR3 is TGTGCCAGTAAGCACGGGGAGCTGTTTTTT.

Regarding this clone: The same CDR3 also results from other DNA sequences found in this sample. CDR3 coding DNA: TGTGCCAGCAGTTTTGGCGGTACCGGGGAGCTGTTTTTT. Protein sequence: CASSFGGTGELFF. The chain combines TRBV27 with TRBJ2-2; D remains unclear. Germline-derived CDR1 and CDR2 are MNHEY and SMNVEV (reference sequence). This CDR3 is 13 amino acids long. Trimming removed 3 bases at V and 5 bases at J, with 7 bases between.

The rearrangement joins TRBV28 to TRBJ2-6; D may be TRBD1 (6 bases). This CDR3 contains 17 residues. CDR1 MDHEN and CDR2 SYDVKM come from the germline V gene. The V end lost 7 bases, the J end lost 0 bases, and 16 bases lay between the germline ends. CDR3 region: CASNTGTGSSGANVLTF. CDR3 DNA sequence: TGTGCCAGCAACACTGGTACAGGGAGCTCTGGGGCCAACGTCCTGACTTTC.

The chain recombines TRBV5-1 with TRBJ2-5; D may match TRBD1 or TRBD2 (5 bases each). The better agreement between TRBJ2-7 and the DNA end casts doubt on the J call. The length of the CDR3 is 17 residues. Germline CDR1 is SGHRS and CDR2 is YFSETQ. The CDR3 region has the DNA TGCGCCAGCAGCGTCGGGACGACTGACGAACCATACTACGAGCAGTACTTC. Protein product: CASSVGTTDEPYYEQYF.

The V and J genes are TRBV19 and TRBJ1-2; D ambiguous. Germline V gene lookup returns CDR1 LNHDA and CDR2 SQIVND (reference sequence). This CDR3 is built from 14 residues. The V and J ends lost 7 bases and 3 bases respectively, with 15 bases between them. The CDR3 reads CASIPGQSDYGYTF. The CDR3, as DNA: TGTGCCAGTATCCCAGGCCAAAGCGACTATGGCTACACCTTC.

The chain employs TRBV7-2 and TRBJ2-7; D is unclear. This CDR3 is built from 16 residues. V was cut by 4 bases and J by 2 bases, with 18 bases left in between. Germline CDR1 reads SGHTA; CDR2 reads FQGNSA. In DNA form, the CDR3 reads TGTGCCAGCAGCTGGATAGGTGGGCTTTTGGCCTACGAGCAGTACTTC. The encoded protein is CASSWIGGLLAYEQYF.

The chain recombines TRBV13 with TRBJ2-3; 10 nucleotides agree with TRBD2. The CDR3 spans 15 residues. Germline CDR1 reads PRHDT; CDR2 reads FYEKMQ (reference sequence). Trimming cost V 1 base and J 8 bases; bases outside gene matches: 6. DNA of the CDR3: TGTGCCAGCAGCTTAGAGCCTAGCGGGAGTCGTACGCAGTATTTT. It translates to CASSLEPSGSRTQYF.

The CDR3 bases are TGTGCCAGCAGCTCAGCCTTGGACAGGTCAGGGCCCCAGCATTTT. Its protein is CASSSALDRSGPQHF. The chain couples TRBV11-2 to TRBJ1-5, with TRBD1 matching 7 bases. The trim removed 4 bases at V and 9 bases at J, leaving 12 bases unmatched. Germline assignment: CDR1 SGHAT and CDR2 FQNNGV. This CDR3 is 15 amino acids long.

The gene calls are TRBV5-6 and TRBJ2-7; no firm D call. Germline assignment: CDR1 SGHDT and CDR2 YYEEEE. The CDR3 has 18 residues. The germline V and J ends were trimmed by 0 bases and 0 bases, with 19 bases remaining between them. DNA of the CDR3: TGTGCCAGCAGCTTGGGTTCGGATCCAGCCCAACACTCCTACGAGCAGTACTTC. Translating it yields CASSLGSDPAQHSYEQYF.

The genes are TRBV5-6 and TRBJ2-3, with D maybe TRBD2 (6 bases). V was trimmed by 1 base and J by 6 bases, leaving 9 bases between them. This CDR3 has 13 residues. Germline V gives CDR1 SGHDT, CDR2 YYEEEE. This CDR3 reads CASSLSLADTQYF. CDR3 nucleotide sequence: TGTGCCAGCAGCTTGTCCCTAGCGGATACGCAGTATTTT.

CDR3 sequence: CASSYVTPRAGNTIYF. In nucleotides, the CDR3 is TGTGCCAGCAGTTACGTTACACCCCGGGCTGGAAACACCATATATTTT. The rearrangement links TRBV6-6 to TRBJ1-3, with unresolved D. The V and J ends lost 2 bases and 2 bases respectively, with 13 bases between them. This CDR3 contains 16 residues. The germline CDR1 and CDR2 sequences are MNHNY and SVGAGI (reference sequence).

This chain joins TRBV7-9 and TRBJ1-3; maybe TRBD1 (5 bases). CDR3 length: 14 amino acids. Germline lookup yields CDR1 SEHNR and CDR2 FQNEAQ (reference sequence). Trimming shortened V by 5 bases and J by 0 bases, and 8 bases separated the two germline ends. CDR3 protein: CASSLDSSGNTIYF. CDR3 DNA sequence: TGTGCCAGCAGCCTAGACAGCTCTGGAAACACCATATATTTT.

V is TRBV28 and J is TRBJ1-1; D gene ambiguous. V was clipped by 3 bases and J by 0 bases, with 5 bases between them. The CDR3 is 13 amino acids. Germline V gene lookup returns CDR1 MDHEN and CDR2 SYDVKM. CDR3 sequence: CASSFEVNTEAFF. Here the CDR3 DNA reads TGTGCCAGCAGTTTCGAGGTGAACACTGAAGCTTTCTTT.

The chain employs TRBV2 and TRBJ2-2, with D possibly being TRBD2 (6 bases). This CDR3 region has 16 residues. V lost 6 bases to trimming and J lost 5 bases, with 19 bases between them. The germline CDR1 and CDR2 sequences are SNHLY and FYNNEI. CDR3 region: CASREYVEGYTGELFF. In DNA form, the CDR3 reads TGTGCCAGCAGGGAGTATGTGGAGGGGTATACCGGGGAGCTGTTTTTT. The full variable domain, in which reference TRBV2 and TRBJ2-2 provide the parts outside the CDR3, is EPEVTQTPSHQVTQMGQEVILRCVPISNHLYFYWYRQILGQKVEFLVSFYNNEISEKSEIFDDQFSVERPDGSNFTLKIRSTKLEDSAMYFCASREYVEGYTGELFFGEGSRLTVL.

This clone has only one observation. This rearrangement joins TRBV7-9 to TRBJ2-7, with D uncertain. V shed 1 base and J shed 5 bases, with 12 bases lying between them. The germline CDR1 and CDR2 sequences are SEHNR and FQNEAQ (reference sequence). CDR3 length equals 14 residues. The CDR3 spells CASSLGIVKDEQYF. The CDR3 DNA follows: TGTGCCAGCAGCTTAGGCATCGTAAAGGACGAGCAGTACTTC. Using reference TRBV7-9 and TRBJ2-7 for the parts outside the CDR3, the full variable domain is DTGVSQNPRHKITKRGQNVTFRCDPISEHNRLYWYRQTLGQGPEFLTYFQNEAQLEKSRLLSDRFSAERPKGSFSTLEIQRTEQGDSAMYLCASSLGIVKDEQYFGPGTRLTVT.

The rearrangement joins TRBV27 to TRBJ2-7; D is unresolved. This CDR3 has 11 amino acids. Trimming removed 4 bases from V and 4 bases from J, with 5 bases in between. CDR1 and CDR2 from the germline V gene are MNHEY and SMNVEV (reference sequence). CDR3 DNA: TGTGCCAGCAGTTCAAGATACGAGCAGTACTTC. Encoded protein: CASSSRYEQYF.

A remark on this clone: Relative to the germline gene, one junction end is altered; a read error may explain this. The V call is TRBV6-1, the J call TRBJ2-1, with a tentative D call TRBD1 (5 bases). CDR3 length: 15 residues. Germline-derived CDR1 and CDR2 are MNHNS and SASEGT. The CDR3 protein is CASREDSSSYNEQFF. Here the CDR3 DNA reads TGTGCCAGCAGAGAAGACAGCAGCTCCTACAATGAGCAGTTCTTC.

The gene calls are TRBV15 and TRBJ1-2; TRBD1 is a possible D gene (5 bases). Germline V gene sequence: CDR1 LNHNV, CDR2 YYDKDF (reference sequence). Between the trimmed V and J ends, which lost 1 base and 4 bases, there was a span of 7 bases. The CDR3 runs 13 residues. The CDR3 loop reads CATSRVRGYGYTF. DNA for the CDR3: TGTGCCACCAGCAGAGTTAGGGGCTATGGCTACACCTTC.

The chain joins TRBV9 to TRBJ2-1; 14 bases fit TRBD2. Germline V gene lookup returns CDR1 SGDLS and CDR2 YYNGEE. Losses at the gene ends were 4 bases for V and 4 bases for J; bases not matched to a gene: 13. The CDR3 loop spans 19 amino acids. DNA for the CDR3: TGTGCCAGCAGCCCACAAACGACTAGCGGGAGGGGAACATACAATGAGCAGTTCTTC. Protein sequence: CASSPQTTSGRGTYNEQFF. The variable domain in full, completed from reference TRBV9 and TRBJ2-1, reads DSGVTQTPKHLITATGQRVTLRCSPRSGDLSVYWYQQSLDQGLQFLIQYYNGEERAKGNILERFSAQQFPDLHSELNLSSLELGDSALYFCASSPQTTSGRGTYNEQFFGPGTRLTVL.

V is TRBV19 and J is TRBJ1-3; D gene uncertain. Germline V gene data show CDR1 as LNHDA and CDR2 as SQIVND (reference sequence). The CDR3 spans 14 residues. Trimming took 4 bases from V and 2 from J, leaving 9 bases between them. DNA for the CDR3: TGTGCCAGTAGTACAGGAGCTGCTGGAAACACCATATATTTT. Translated, it gives CASSTGAAGNTIYF.

V gene TRBV9 combines with J gene TRBJ2-1, with 7 positions matching TRBD2. V lost 4 bases to trimming and J lost 4 bases; unmatched junction nucleotides: 8. The CDR3 is 15 residues long. CDR1 and CDR2 from the germline V gene are SGDLS and YYNGEE. This chain's CDR3 is CASSPGLTGYNEQFF. CDR3 DNA sequence: TGTGCCAGCAGCCCGGGACTAACCGGTTACAATGAGCAGTTCTTC.

The chain recombines TRBV11-2 with TRBJ2-1; TRBD2 matches 11 bases. The junction had 7 bases not matched to a gene; V was cut back by 5 bases and J by 7 bases. This CDR3 is 15 amino acids long. The germline V gene has CDR1 SGHAT and CDR2 FQNNGV. The CDR3 DNA reads as TGTGCCAGCAGCATCACTAGCGGGAGTTTAAATGAGCAGTTCTTC. Encoded protein: CASSITSGSLNEQFF.

The chain carries TRBV6-1 and TRBJ2-5; 13 nucleotides line up with TRBD2. J gave up 4 bases and V 4 bases, and 6 bases lay outside the gene matches. The CDR3 extends over 16 amino acids. CDR1 MNHNS and CDR2 SASEGT come from the germline V gene. The CDR3: CASSVGLAGVGETQYF. CDR3 nucleotides: TGTGCCAGCAGTGTTGGACTAGCGGGAGTAGGAGAGACCCAGTACTTC.

The chain uses TRBV4-2 and TRBJ2-1, with no clear D. V was clipped by 3 bases and J by 7 bases, with 16 bases between them. Germline V gives CDR1 LGHNA, CDR2 YNFKEQ. The CDR3 runs 15 residues. This CDR3 is CASSQADDPTNEQFF. The DNA for the CDR3 is TGTGCCAGCAGCCAGGCGGACGACCCCACTAATGAGCAGTTCTTC.